Listed here are 17 T cell receptor beta chains from one sample, sequenced in a study of T cell repertoires in cytomegalovirus infection. Which antigens these TCRs recognize remains unknown. TCRdb independently ran MiXCR on the reads; one entry per CDR3 protein. The sample lists roughly 120,000 distinct CDR3 sequences; around 9.1% were seen once. What was sequenced was PBMCs, sequenced either directly or after in vitro stimulation (not recorded which). The receptors originated from a human donor in good health (CMV status not recorded). Some clones in this sample may be carry-over from other donors' samples.

This clonotype was counted a few times. The rearrangement links TRBV7-9 to TRBJ2-1; 7 bases agree with TRBD2. The CDR3 runs 14 residues. The J segment lost 3 bases and the V segment lost 6 bases, leaving 5 bases of the junction unmatched. Germline V gene sequence: CDR1 SEHNR, CDR2 FQNEAQ (reference sequence). The CDR3 loop reads CASSREESYNEQFF. CDR3 DNA sequence: TGTGCCAGCAGTCGGGAGGAAAGCTACAATGAGCAGTTCTTC.

This clonotype was seen a handful of times. The chain joins TRBV19 to TRBJ2-4; 7 nucleotides align to TRBD2. The germline CDR1 and CDR2 sequences are LNHDA and SQIVND (reference sequence). The CDR3 consists of 14 residues. Trimming removed 7 bases from V and 3 bases from J; junction bases left unmatched: 6. CDR3 DNA sequence: TGTGCCAGTATAGCAAGCGGGGACAAAAACATTCAGTACTTC. Protein sequence: CASIASGDKNIQYF. The complete variable domain, with remaining parts taken from reference TRBV19 and TRBJ2-4, reads DGGITQSPKYLFRKEGQNVTLSCEQNLNHDAMYWYRQDPGQGLRLIYYSQIVNDFQKGDIAEGYSVSREKKESFPLTVTSAQKNPTAFYLCASIASGDKNIQYFGAGTRLSVL.

This clonotype appeared a few times. The rearrangement links TRBV6-6 to TRBJ1-1; D is ambiguous. Germline V gene lookup returns CDR1 MNHNY and CDR2 SVGAGI (reference sequence). The CDR3 contains 14 residues. Deletions cut 6 bases from V and 1 base from J, with 12 bases between. This CDR3 is CASREYTPNTEAFF. In DNA form, the CDR3 reads TGTGCCAGCAGGGAGTATACACCGAACACTGAAGCTTTCTTT.

This sequence joins TRBV28 and TRBJ2-1; unclear D gene. Germline lookup yields CDR1 MDHEN and CDR2 SYDVKM. The ends were cut back, 2 bases at V and 0 bases at J, with 8 bases in the middle. The CDR3 spans 15 residues. For the CDR3, the DNA is TGTGCCAGCAGTTTAGCCGGCACCTCCTACAATGAGCAGTTCTTC. Protein product: CASSLAGTSYNEQFF.

Many counts were recorded for this clonotype. The genes are TRBV7-8 and TRBJ2-7; either TRBD1 or TRBD2 may fit D (5 bases each). From germline, CDR1 is SGHVS and CDR2 FQNEAQ. This CDR3 has 15 amino acids. Trimming took 5 bases from V and 4 from J, leaving 18 bases between them. CDR3 protein: CASSPTMGVGYEQYF. In nucleotides, the CDR3 is TGTGCCAGCAGCCCAACCATGGGGGTTGGGTACGAGCAGTACTTC. Full variable domain (rest looked up from reference TRBV7-8 and TRBJ2-7): GAGVSQSPRYKVAKRGQDVALRCDPISGHVSLFWYQQALGQGPEFLTYFQNEAQLDKSGLPSDRFFAERPEGSVSTLKIQRTQQEDSAVYLCASSPTMGVGYEQYFGPGTRLTVT.

This clonotype was found many times. J is TRBJ1-5 and V is TRBV2, with D unresolved. Germline V lookup: CDR1 SNHLY, CDR2 FYNNEI. This CDR3 has 15 amino acids. V lost 0 bases to trimming and J lost 2 bases, with 8 bases between them. CDR3 DNA sequence: TGTGCCAGCAGTGAAGCGGTGGGTGGCAATCAGCCCCAGCATTTT. Its protein is CASSEAVGGNQPQHF.

This clonotype occurred a few times. The V gene is TRBV7-4, the J gene TRBJ2-2; D may match TRBD1 or TRBD2 (5 bases each). The germline V gene encodes CDR1 SGHVT and CDR2 SQSDAQ. This CDR3 comprises 12 residues. Deletions cut 11 bases from V and 7 bases from J, with 14 bases between. The CDR3 region is CAHLGGNGELFF. CDR3 bases: TGTGCCCACCTTGGGGGAAACGGGGAGCTGTTTTTT.

V and J are TRBV6-5 and TRBJ2-5; no clear D. Germline-derived CDR1 and CDR2 are MNHEY and SVGAGI. Trimming stripped 4 bases from V and 2 bases from J, with 8 bases between. CDR3 length: 13 residues. CDR3 DNA: TGTGCCAGCAGTTTGACCAGACAAGAGACCCAGTACTTC. This encodes CASSLTRQETQYF.

The gene calls are TRBV19 and TRBJ1-2; 7 nucleotides agree with TRBD1. V shed 5 bases and J 2 bases; nucleotides not matched to a gene: 8. CDR1 is LNHDA, CDR2 SQIVND, per germline (reference sequence). The CDR3 runs to 15 residues. CDR3 DNA: TGTGCCAGTAGTCCTATGACAGGGAGAAACTATGGCTACACCTTC. Encoded protein: CASSPMTGRNYGYTF.

The sample holds many counts of this clonotype. This chain uses TRBV6-2 or TRBV6-3 with TRBJ2-7, with D unresolved. V was pared by 5 bases and J by 2 bases, with 10 bases between. From germline, CDR1 is MNHEY and CDR2 SVGEGT. The CDR3 loop spans 13 amino acids. The CDR3 DNA reads TGTGCCAGCAGTAATTCTCCCCCCTACGAGCAGTACTTC. Residues: CASSNSPPYEQYF.

This clonotype was recorded at least ten times. The CDR3 DNA is TGTGCCAGCAGCAAAGCTCCGGGACAGGGGACCGCACATCACACTGAAGCTTTCTTT. Protein: CASSKAPGQGTAHHTEAFF. V usage is TRBV7-2 and J usage is TRBJ1-1; 10 positions agree with TRBD1. J was trimmed by 3 bases and V by 5 bases; bases with no gene match: 18. The CDR3 loop spans 19 amino acids. Germline V gene sequence: CDR1 SGHTA, CDR2 FQGNSA.

This clonotype was picked up many times. The genes are TRBV7-2 and TRBJ2-1; the D gene is possibly TRBD2 (6 bases). Per the germline V gene, CDR1 is SGHTA and CDR2 is FQGNSA. The V and J ends lost 0 bases and 7 bases respectively, with 10 bases between them. The CDR3 runs 14 residues. Written as DNA, the CDR3 is TGTGCCAGCAGCTTAGCGGGAGGTAAAAATGAGCAGTTCTTC. It yields the protein CASSLAGGKNEQFF.

In the case of this clonotype: At one boundary the junction diverges from the germline segment, which might be a read error. The chain combines TRBV19 with TRBJ2-3; D gene ambiguous. Looked up from germline, CDR1 is LNHDA and CDR2 is SQIVND (reference sequence). This CDR3 spans 17 amino acids. This CDR3 is CASSIEPDQYYTDTQCF. The CDR3 DNA follows: TGTGCCAGTAGTATAGAACCGGACCAATACTACACAGATACGCAGTGTTTT.

This clonotype showed up just a few times. This sequence joins TRBV6-2 or TRBV6-3 and TRBJ2-5; possibly TRBD2 for D (5 bases). The CDR3 contains 15 residues. Germline assignment: CDR1 MNHEY and CDR2 SVGEGT. Trimming removed 4 bases at V and 3 bases at J, with 15 bases between. The DNA of the CDR3 is TGTGCCAGCAGTTCGGGAACTCACGGAAAAGAGACCCAGTACTTC. Translation gives CASSSGTHGKETQYF.

This clonotype was detected a few times. In nucleotides, the CDR3 is TGTGCCAGCAGCTTCCAGGATATGAACACTGAAGCTTTCTTT. It yields the protein CASSFQDMNTEAFF. This chain joins TRBV7-2 and TRBJ1-1; the D is unclear. The CDR3 is made up of 14 amino acids. V dropped 3 bases and J dropped 0 bases, with 8 bases sitting between them. CDR1 is SGHTA and CDR2 is FQGNSA in the germline V gene.

The J gene is TRBJ1-4, the V gene TRBV5-1; 7 bases map to TRBD1. This CDR3 comprises 14 residues. J lost 7 bases, V lost 3 bases, and 6 bases had no gene match. Germline V lookup: CDR1 SGHRS, CDR2 YFSETQ. The CDR3 sequence is CASSSRPGGEKLFF. As DNA, the CDR3 is TGCGCCAGCAGCTCTCGGCCAGGGGGTGAAAAACTGTTTTTT.

The V call is TRBV20-1, the J call TRBJ2-1; possible D gene TRBD2, 6 bases. Germline V gives CDR1 DFQATT, CDR2 SNEGSKA (reference sequence). The CDR3 length is 13 residues. Trimming removed 3 bases at V and 9 bases at J, with 15 bases between. The CDR3 coding sequence is TGCAGTGCTAGTAGCGGAATCGTTGGTGAGCAGTTCTTC. Translated, it gives CSASSGIVGEQFF.